These 18 T cell receptor beta chains were all obtained from the same sample, sequenced in a study of blood T cell repertoires in COVID-19. Clones were read by immunoSEQ multiplex PCR, and TCRdb kept only the in-frame ones, dropping some. This table holds 300,000 to 400,000 clones, around 90% found once. Sequencing used peripheral blood. The receptors derive from a man aged 45-65 years with active or convalescent COVID-19.

The chain links TRBV24-1 to TRBJ2-1; 8 bases align to TRBD1. With V trimmed by 4 bases and J by 1 base, 5 bases remained unmatched. The CDR3 sequence is 16 residues long. From germline, CDR1 is KGHDR and CDR2 SFDVKD. CDR3 in amino acids: CATSDVNRGSYNEQFF. The CDR3 bases are TGTGCCACCAGTGACGTTAACAGGGGGTCCTACAATGAGCAGTTCTTC.

The CDR3 reads CAWSRLAGGSTDTQYF. CDR3 coding DNA: TGTGCCTGGAGTCGGCTAGCGGGAGGTAGCACAGATACGCAGTATTTT. This chain uses TRBV30 with TRBJ2-3; 11 bases fit TRBD2. J lost 0 bases, V lost 2 bases, and 4 bases had no gene match. The germline V gene encodes CDR1 GTSNPN and CDR2 SVGIG (reference sequence). The CDR3 extends over 16 amino acids.

The chain has TRBV28 and TRBJ2-7; D is possibly TRBD1 (5 bases). V lost 5 bases to trimming and J lost 0 bases, with 14 bases between them. The CDR3 extends over 15 amino acids. Germline-derived CDR1 and CDR2 are MDHEN and SYDVKM. This chain's CDR3 is CASSLDSLFSYEQYF. The CDR3 coding sequence is TGTGCCAGCAGTCTCGACAGCCTTTTCTCCTACGAGCAGTACTTC. Together with reference TRBV28 and TRBJ2-7, the CDR3 gives the full variable domain: DVKVTQSSRYLVKRTGEKVFLECVQDMDHENMFWYRQDPGLGLRLIYFSYDVKMKEKGDIPEGYSVSREKKERFSLILESASTNQTSMYLCASSLDSLFSYEQYFGPGTRLTVT.

The rearrangement uses TRBV29-1 and TRBJ2-6; 8 bases align to TRBD1. The ends lost 6 bases at V and 0 bases at J; junction bases unmatched: 7. The germline gives CDR1 SQVTM, CDR2 ANQGSEA. The CDR3 is 16 residues long. The CDR3 DNA reads TGCAGCGTACGCAAGACAGGGGCCTCTGGGGCCAACGTCCTGACTTTC. Protein product: CSVRKTGASGANVLTF.

The rearrangement links TRBV2 to TRBJ1-3; tentatively, D is TRBD1 (6 bases). Germline V lookup: CDR1 SNHLY, CDR2 FYNNEI. The CDR3 is made up of 15 amino acids. Trimming removed 4 bases from V and 7 bases from J, with 17 bases in between. The CDR3 spells CASSVTLGQGNTIYF. The CDR3 region has the DNA TGTGCCAGCAGTGTAACCCTAGGTCAGGGGAACACCATATATTTT. The complete variable domain, with remaining parts taken from reference TRBV2 and TRBJ1-3, reads EPEVTQTPSHQVTQMGQEVILRCVPISNHLYFYWYRQILGQKVEFLVSFYNNEISEKSEIFDDQFSVERPDGSNFTLKIRSTKLEDSAMYFCASSVTLGQGNTIYFGEGSWLTVV.

The chain has TRBV27 and TRBJ1-2, with 7 nucleotides matching TRBD1. Germline V gene sequence: CDR1 MNHEY, CDR2 SMNVEV (reference sequence). Germline trimming cut 6 bases from V and 8 bases from J; bases unmatched to any gene: 21. The CDR3 covers 17 residues. DNA of the CDR3: TGTGCCAGCAGCCTGAGGCGGGATCTTACAGGGGCGGGAGGCTACACCTTC. It encodes CASSLRRDLTGAGGYTF.

Of note for this clone: Additional DNA sequences in this sample encode the identical CDR3. The CDR3 sequence: CASSLQSNTGELFF. The CDR3 bases are TGCGCCAGCAGCTTGCAGTCGAACACCGGGGAGCTGTTTTTT. The chain has TRBV5-1 and TRBJ2-2; D ambiguous. Germline loops: CDR1 SGHRS, CDR2 YFSETQ. V lost 1 base and J lost 0, with 4 bases in between. The length of the CDR3 is 14 residues.

The genes are TRBV7-2 and TRBJ1-4; 7 nucleotides line up with TRBD1. With 4 bases clipped from V and 8 bases from J, the junction kept 7 bases outside the gene matches. Germline values: CDR1 SGHTA, CDR2 FQGNSA. The CDR3 covers 14 residues. CDR3 protein: CASSSNRGREKLFF. In DNA, the CDR3 is TGTGCCAGCAGCTCGAACAGGGGAAGGGAAAAACTGTTTTTT.

CDR3 nucleotides: TGTGCCAGCAGTGAAGCCCAACAGGGCCACTATGGCTACACCTTC. This codes for CASSEAQQGHYGYTF. The chain links TRBV6-1 to TRBJ1-2; tentatively, D is TRBD1 (6 bases). The CDR3 is 15 residues long. In germline, CDR1 is MNHNS, CDR2 SASEGT. The germline V and J ends were trimmed by 0 bases and 3 bases, with 11 bases remaining between them.

The chain uses TRBV6-5 and TRBJ1-5, with TRBD1 matching over 7 bases. This CDR3 region has 14 residues. Germline CDR1 MNHEY, CDR2 SVGAGI. The V and J ends lost 6 bases and 5 bases, in that order; junction bases with no gene match: 7. The CDR3 is CASSYDRAHQPQHF. The CDR3 DNA is TGTGCCAGCAGCTATGACAGGGCCCATCAGCCCCAGCATTTT.

The rearrangement links TRBV28 to TRBJ1-3; 7 nucleotides match TRBD1. This CDR3 is 15 amino acids long. The germline CDR1 and CDR2 sequences are MDHEN and SYDVKM. Unmatched junction bases numbered 8, after V lost 6 bases and J lost 3 bases. The chain's CDR3 is CASRTTGMGGNTIYF. The CDR3 DNA sequence: TGTGCCAGCAGGACGACAGGGATGGGTGGAAACACCATATATTTT.

The rearrangement joins TRBV28 to TRBJ1-2; the D gene is possibly TRBD1 (5 bases). V lost 5 bases and J 7 bases, leaving 14 bases between the germline ends. CDR3 length: 13 amino acids. Germline CDR1 reads MDHEN; CDR2 reads SYDVKM. As DNA, the CDR3 is TGTGCCAGCAGTACAGGATTCCCCCTTGGCTACACCTTC. This translates into CASSTGFPLGYTF.

This clone was recorded a few times. The chain links TRBV9 to TRBJ2-1; 12 bases map to TRBD2. Germline V CDR1 and CDR2: SGDLS, YYNGEE. This CDR3 spans 15 amino acids. Trimming cost V 2 bases and J 8 bases; bases outside gene matches: 5. In nucleotides, the CDR3 is TGTGCCAGCAGCGTGACTAGCGGGAGTATATATGAGCAGTTCTTC. Its protein product is CASSVTSGSIYEQFF.

The chain links TRBV2 to TRBJ1-4, with D hard to call. The germline V and J ends were trimmed by 4 bases and 7 bases, with 13 bases remaining between them. The CDR3 is made up of 14 amino acids. CDR1 SNHLY and CDR2 FYNNEI come from the germline V gene. The CDR3 spells CASSVGRPGEKLFF. The CDR3 nucleotides read TGTGCCAGCAGTGTCGGTCGACCGGGTGAAAAACTGTTTTTT.

A remark on this clone: Different DNA sequences within this sample yield the same CDR3. The V and J genes are TRBV30 and TRBJ1-6; D uncertain. CDR1 and CDR2 from the germline V gene are GTSNPN and SVGIG (reference sequence). V lost 1 base and J 10 bases, leaving 8 bases between the germline ends. The CDR3 is 12 residues long. The CDR3 sequence: CAWSDPGSPLHF. The CDR3 DNA reads as TGTGCCTGGAGTGACCCGGGGTCACCCCTCCACTTT.

This rearrangement joins TRBV30 to TRBJ1-2; D is unclear. The V and J ends lost 7 bases and 2 bases respectively, with 11 bases between them. In germline, CDR1 is GTSNPN, CDR2 SVGIG (reference sequence). The CDR3 is made up of 12 amino acids. DNA of the CDR3: TGTGCCTCCGGTAGTCCCAACTATGGCTACACCTTC. Protein: CASGSPNYGYTF.

DNA of the CDR3: TGTGCCAGCAGCTTGGGGGCTCGCCTGAATAACTATGGCTACACCTTC. Translating gives CASSLGARLNNYGYTF. The chain joins TRBV7-8 to TRBJ1-2; TRBD1 might be the D (6 bases). CDR1 is SGHVS, CDR2 FQNEAQ, per germline. This CDR3 has 16 residues. V lost 3 bases, J lost 1 base, and 15 bases lay in between.

The chain employs TRBV29-1 and TRBJ2-1; D possibly corresponds to TRBD1 (5 bases). The V gene's germline CDR1 is SQVTM and CDR2 ANQGSEA. Trimming took 3 bases from V and 0 from J, leaving 18 bases between them. The CDR3 runs 17 residues. In nucleotides, the CDR3 is TGCAGCGTTGATAGCCTAGGGGCCCTTAGCTCCTACAATGAGCAGTTCTTC. Translating gives CSVDSLGALSSYNEQFF.